This note documents a single TCR beta chain sequence. The data derive from a study of shared clonotypes between healthy human individuals. The authors distributed each subset's genomic DNA evenly over several immunoSEQ plates. Sorted-subset replicate PCRs used about 190 ng of genomic DNA. This amount corresponded to some 30,000 T cell genomes. Study processing details: Filtering differed, since immunoSEQ gave only junction sequences and no quality scores. Repertoires were generated with immunoSEQ multiplex PCR, while TCRdb's copy carries only in-frame clones and drops some. V, J and clone size reflect that table, while D and trimming were determined from the DNA. The sample carries hundreds of thousands of clones, approximately 73% recorded once. Healthy HIV-negative adults with no recent acute infections or vaccinations were recruited as donors. The V segment lost 5 bases and the J segment 2 bases; nucleotides outside the gene matches: 6. Germline lookup yields CDR1 SGHTA and CDR2 FQGTGA. The CDR3 contains 17 residues.

The receptor's source is a woman aged 25 to 39 in good health. The chain links TRBV7-3 to TRBJ2-3, with 14 bases fitting TRBD2. Specimen: memory CD4+ T cells sorted from blood. Subset noted: CD45RA-negative fraction. The CDR3 DNA reads TGTGCCAGCAGCCGAGGGACTAGCGGGAGTACCACAGATACGCAGTATTTT. This sequence encodes CASSRGTSGSTTDTQYF.